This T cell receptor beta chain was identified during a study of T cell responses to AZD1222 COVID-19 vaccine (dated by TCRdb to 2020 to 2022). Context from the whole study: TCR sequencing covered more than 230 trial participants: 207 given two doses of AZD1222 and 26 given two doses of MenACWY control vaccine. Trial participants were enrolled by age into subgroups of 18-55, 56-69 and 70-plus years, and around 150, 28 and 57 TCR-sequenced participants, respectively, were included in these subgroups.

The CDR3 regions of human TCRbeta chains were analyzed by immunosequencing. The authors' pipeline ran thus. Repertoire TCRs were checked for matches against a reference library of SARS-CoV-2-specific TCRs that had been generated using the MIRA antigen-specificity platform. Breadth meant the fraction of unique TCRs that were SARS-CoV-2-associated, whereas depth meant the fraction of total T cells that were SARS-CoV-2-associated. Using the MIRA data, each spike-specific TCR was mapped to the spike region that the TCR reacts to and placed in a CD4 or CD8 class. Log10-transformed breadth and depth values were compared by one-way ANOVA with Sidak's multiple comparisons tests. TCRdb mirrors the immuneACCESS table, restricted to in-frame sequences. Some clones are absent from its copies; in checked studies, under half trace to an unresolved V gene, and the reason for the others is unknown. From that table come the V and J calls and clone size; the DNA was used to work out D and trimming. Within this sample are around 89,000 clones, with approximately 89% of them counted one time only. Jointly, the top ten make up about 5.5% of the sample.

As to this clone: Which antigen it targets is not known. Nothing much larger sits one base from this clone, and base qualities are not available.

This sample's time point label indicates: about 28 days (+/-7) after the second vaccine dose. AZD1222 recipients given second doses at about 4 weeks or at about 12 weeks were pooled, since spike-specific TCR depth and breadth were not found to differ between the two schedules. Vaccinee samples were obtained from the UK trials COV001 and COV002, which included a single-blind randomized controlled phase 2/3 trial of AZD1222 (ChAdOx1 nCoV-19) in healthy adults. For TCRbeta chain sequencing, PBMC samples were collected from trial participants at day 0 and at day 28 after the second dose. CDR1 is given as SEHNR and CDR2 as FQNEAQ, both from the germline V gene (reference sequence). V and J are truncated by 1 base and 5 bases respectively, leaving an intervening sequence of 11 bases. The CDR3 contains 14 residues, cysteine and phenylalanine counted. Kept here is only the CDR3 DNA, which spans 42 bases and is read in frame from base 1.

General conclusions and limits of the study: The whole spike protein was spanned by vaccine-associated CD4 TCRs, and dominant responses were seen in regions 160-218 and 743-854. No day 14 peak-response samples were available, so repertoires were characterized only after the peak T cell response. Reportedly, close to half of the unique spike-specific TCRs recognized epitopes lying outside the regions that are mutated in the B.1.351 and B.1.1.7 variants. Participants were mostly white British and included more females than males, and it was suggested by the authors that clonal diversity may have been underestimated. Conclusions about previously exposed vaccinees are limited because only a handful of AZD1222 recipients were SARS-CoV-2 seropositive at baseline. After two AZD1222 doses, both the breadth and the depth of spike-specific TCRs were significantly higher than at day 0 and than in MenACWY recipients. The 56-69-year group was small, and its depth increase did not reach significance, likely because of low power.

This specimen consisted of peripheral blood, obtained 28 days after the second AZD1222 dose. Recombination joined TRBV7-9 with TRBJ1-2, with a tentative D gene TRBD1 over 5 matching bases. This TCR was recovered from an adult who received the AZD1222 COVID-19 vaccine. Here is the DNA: TGTGCCAGCAGCTTAGGTACAGGAAAGTATGGCTACACCTTC. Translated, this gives CASSLGTGKYGYTF.